The 20 T cell receptor beta chains listed next were all sequenced from one sample in a study of cytomegalovirus exposure and HLA in healthy donors. It was with 60 Vbeta and 13 Jbeta primers that the PCR ran. TCRdb's table, derived via immunoSEQ multiplex PCR, lists solely in-frame clones and lacks some. In the table there are 150,000 to 200,000 clones, roughly four fifths of which are singletons. Source material: PBMCs. These receptors all stem from a female donor in good health and CMV-seronegative.

The CDR3 DNA sequence: TGTGCCAGCAGGACAGGGGATTTAGAAAAACTGTTTTTT. Its protein product is CASRTGDLEKLFF. The chain links TRBV10-3 to TRBJ1-4; 9 positions match TRBD1. V lost 10 bases to trimming and J lost 8 bases; unmatched junction nucleotides: 8. The CDR3 has 13 residues. Looked up from germline, CDR1 is ENHRY and CDR2 is SYGVKD.

J is TRBJ2-7 and V is TRBV27; 10 bases are a match to TRBD2. The CDR3 is 15 residues long. Germline lookup yields CDR1 MNHEY and CDR2 SMNVEV (reference sequence). The V and J ends lost 5 bases and 5 bases, in that order; junction bases with no gene match: 9. CDR3: CASSAASGSGDEQYF. The CDR3 nucleotides read TGTGCCAGCAGTGCAGCTAGCGGGAGTGGAGACGAGCAGTACTTC.

The chain has TRBV30 and TRBJ2-3, with D possibly TRBD2 on 5 matching bases. The germline gives CDR1 GTSNPN, CDR2 SVGIG (reference sequence). V gave up 3 bases and J gave up 2 bases, with 6 bases separating them. This CDR3 region has 12 residues. The CDR3 region has the DNA TGTGCCTGGAGGGACTCCACAGATACGCAGTATTTT. It specifies CAWRDSTDTQYF.

The chain is built from TRBV28 and TRBJ2-4; D is unresolved. Looked up from germline, CDR1 is MDHEN and CDR2 is SYDVKM. Between the trimmed V and J ends, which lost 7 bases and 2 bases, there was a span of 9 bases. The CDR3 length is 13 residues. This CDR3 is CASNLGTKNIQYF. The CDR3 DNA reads TGTGCCAGCAACCTAGGTACCAAAAACATTCAGTACTTC.

The chain links TRBV5-8 to TRBJ2-1; a weak D match, TRBD2 (7 bases). V was cut by 1 base and J by 2 bases, with 13 bases left in between. Looked up from germline, CDR1 is SGHTS and CDR2 is YDEGEE. The CDR3 covers 16 residues. The CDR3 nucleotides are TGTGCCAGCAGCTTGTTTAGGGGGAGGGCCTACAATGAGCAGTTCTTC. Translating it yields CASSLFRGRAYNEQFF.

This chain joins TRBV6-6 and TRBJ2-7, with TRBD1 matching over 8 bases. The CDR3 extends over 13 amino acids. Trimming removed 7 bases from V and 3 bases from J; junction bases left unmatched: 5. Germline V gene sequence: CDR1 MNHNY, CDR2 SVGAGI (reference sequence). The CDR3 loop reads CASTGTGFYEQYF. DNA for the CDR3: TGTGCCAGCACCGGGACAGGCTTCTACGAGCAGTACTTC.

The chain joins TRBV5-6 to TRBJ1-1, with TRBD1 as a possible D gene (5 bases). In germline, CDR1 is SGHDT, CDR2 YYEEEE. The CDR3 consists of 12 residues. The ends were cut back, 2 bases at V and 5 bases at J, with 7 bases in the middle. The CDR3, as DNA: TGTGCCAGCAGCTTTGGGGGGACTGAAGCTTTCTTT. Translation gives CASSFGGTEAFF.

The rearrangement uses TRBV7-9 and TRBJ2-7, with 15 bases aligning to TRBD2. Germline V lookup: CDR1 SEHNR, CDR2 FQNEAQ (reference sequence). Trimming at V came to 5 bases and at J to 7 bases, leaving 9 bases not matched to a gene. This CDR3 is 16 amino acids long. CDR3 coding DNA: TGTGCCAGCAGCGTAGGGACTAGCGGGGGGTCACGGGAGCAGTACTTC. This gives the protein CASSVGTSGGSREQYF.

This clone was observed once. This chain connects TRBV7-2 to TRBJ2-7; TRBD1 might be the D (5 bases). This CDR3 region has 14 residues. Trimming took 4 bases from V and 2 from J, leaving 12 bases between them. Looked up from germline, CDR1 is SGHTA and CDR2 is FQGNSA. CDR3 in DNA: TGTGCCAGCAGCTCCCCCGGACACCCCTACGAGCAGTACTTC. Protein: CASSSPGHPYEQYF. The complete variable domain, with remaining parts taken from reference TRBV7-2 and TRBJ2-7, reads GAGVSQSPSNKVTEKGKDVELRCDPISGHTALYWYRQSLGQGLEFLIYFQGNSAPDKSGLPSDRFSAERTGGSVSTLTIQRTQQEDSAVYLCASSSPGHPYEQYFGPGTRLTVT.

The chain carries TRBV14 and TRBJ2-2, with D perhaps matching TRBD1 (5 bases). Germline V gene lookup returns CDR1 SGHDN and CDR2 FVKESK. With 1 base removed from V and 7 bases from J, the gap between germline ends came to 13 bases. The CDR3 sequence is 15 residues long. The CDR3 protein is CASSQVRGVGGELFF. For the CDR3, the DNA is TGTGCCAGCAGCCAAGTAAGGGGTGTTGGCGGGGAGCTGTTTTTT.

The J gene is TRBJ2-7, the V gene TRBV12-5; 8 bases map to TRBD1. Germline-derived CDR1 and CDR2 are LGHNT and FRNRAP. J gave up 2 bases and V 0 bases, and 12 bases lay outside the gene matches. CDR3 length: 18 residues. As DNA, the CDR3 is TGTGCTAGTGGTTTGGTACCTACCGGACAGGGCGGAACCTACGAGCAGTACTTC. Translation gives CASGLVPTGQGGTYEQYF.

This clone was seen only once. The V and J genes are TRBV20-1 and TRBJ1-3, with D unclear. CDR1 and CDR2 from the germline V gene are DFQATT and SNEGSKA (reference sequence). V lost 6 bases and J 4 bases, leaving 4 bases between the germline ends. The length of the CDR3 is 10 residues. CDR3 amino acids: CSALGNTIYF. DNA of the CDR3: TGCAGTGCCTTGGGAAACACCATATATTTT.

The rearrangement links TRBV7-2 to TRBJ1-5; TRBD1 might be the D (6 bases). Germline V CDR1 and CDR2: SGHTA, FQGNSA. The CDR3 runs to 14 residues. Between the trimmed V and J ends, which lost 2 bases and 3 bases, there was a span of 8 bases. The CDR3 is CASSLNRVNQPQHF. Written as DNA, the CDR3 is TGTGCCAGCAGCTTAAACAGGGTCAATCAGCCCCAGCATTTT.

The sample holds one count of this clone. The chain recombines TRBV4-3 with TRBJ2-1, with TRBD2 matching 9 bases. CDR1 and CDR2 from the germline V gene are LGHNA and YSLEER. V gave up 0 bases and J gave up 12 bases; unmatched junction bases: 6. CDR3 size: 14 residues. CDR3 amino acids: CASSQDSGSFLQFF. CDR3 in DNA: TGCGCCAGCAGCCAAGATAGCGGGAGTTTCTTGCAGTTCTTC.

This chain connects TRBV7-9 to TRBJ1-1; tentative D call: TRBD1 (6 bases). V dropped 6 bases and J dropped 1 base, with 12 bases sitting between them. Germline V gene sequence: CDR1 SEHNR, CDR2 FQNEAQ (reference sequence). The CDR3 runs 14 residues. The CDR3 reads CASRRQGGNTEAFF. CDR3 sequence (DNA): TGTGCCAGCAGGCGCCAAGGGGGGAACACTGAAGCTTTCTTT.

J is TRBJ1-1 and V is TRBV6-6; D uncertain. The CDR3 spans 12 residues. The V gene's germline CDR1 is MNHNY and CDR2 SVGAGI (reference sequence). The V and J ends lost 5 bases and 12 bases respectively, with 16 bases between them. The CDR3, as DNA: TGTGCCAGCAGTATAAGGTGGGTGGAGACTTTCTTT. Its protein product is CASSIRWVETFF.

The chain recombines TRBV21-1 with TRBJ2-3; the D segment call TRBD1 is taken from the table without a DNA check. TRBV21-1 is listed as a pseudogene. The CDR3 length is 16 residues. CDR3 residues: CASSKYGRPSTDTQYF. The CDR3 region has the DNA TGTGCCAGCAGCAAATACGGCAGGCCGAGCACAGATACGCAGTATTTT.

This clone was seen only a few times. The rearrangement links TRBV2 to TRBJ2-7, with 11 nucleotides matching TRBD2. Germline lookup yields CDR1 SNHLY and CDR2 FYNNEI. This CDR3 spans 15 amino acids. Trimming took 8 bases from V and 6 from J; bases not matched to a gene: 12. CDR3 residues: CASQNLAGGYAEQYF. The CDR3 nucleotides are TGTGCCAGCCAAAACCTAGCGGGAGGATATGCCGAGCAGTACTTC. The variable domain in full, with the rest retrieved from reference TRBV2 and TRBJ2-7, is EPEVTQTPSHQVTQMGQEVILRCVPISNHLYFYWYRQILGQKVEFLVSFYNNEISEKSEIFDDQFSVERPDGSNFTLKIRSTKLEDSAMYFCASQNLAGGYAEQYFGPGTRLTVT.

The genes are TRBV7-2 and TRBJ2-7, with D maybe TRBD1 (5 bases). Germline V lookup: CDR1 SGHTA, CDR2 FQGNSA. The length of the CDR3 is 14 residues. With 3 bases removed from V and 3 bases from J, the gap between germline ends came to 12 bases. CDR3 coding DNA: TGTGCCAGCAGCTTGGGGCTGAACCGCTACGAGCAGTACTTC. Amino acid sequence: CASSLGLNRYEQYF.

The chain uses TRBV27 and TRBJ1-1; the D is unclear. V lost 3 bases and J 1 base, leaving 21 bases between the germline ends. The CDR3 is made up of 18 amino acids. Germline CDR1 and CDR2: MNHEY and SMNVEV (reference sequence). The chain's CDR3 is CASSFRWAGAWANTEAFF. CDR3 nucleotide sequence: TGTGCCAGCAGTTTTCGATGGGCGGGCGCATGGGCGAACACTGAAGCTTTCTTT.